This T cell receptor beta chain comes out of a study of T cell clonotyping in hematopoietic cell transplantation. Whole-study results and caveats: Higher Inverse Simpson Index values in graft donor and pretransplant recipient predicted broader posttransplant TCR diversity.

Generated by immunoSEQ multiplex PCR, the TCRdb table keeps only in-frame clones and is missing some. The sample contains 6,000 or so clones, about nine tenths of which appear only once. Comment on this clone: Its antigen is unidentified.

CDR3 size: 17 residues. Germline CDR1 SEHNR, CDR2 FQNEAQ (reference sequence). Trimming left V 7 bases short and J 5 bases short, with 25 bases between. Blood collection times were about day -28 and days 30, 100, 180 posttransplant. This TCR was sampled from a male patient aged 40-50 years who had an allogeneic stem cell transplant from an unrelated donor, so the T cells may come from the graft donor. Some clones in this sample may be carry-over from other donors' samples. Sequencing used peripheral blood mononuclear cells, obtained 100 days after allogeneic stem cell transplant. V is TRBV7-9 and J is TRBJ2-3, with D possibly being TRBD1 (7 bases). The CDR3 here is CASILGRGKGAGDTQYF. The CDR3 region has the DNA TGTGCCAGCATTCTGGGGCGGGGCAAGGGGGCTGGAGATACGCAGTATTTT.